A selection of T cell receptor beta chains follows, all from one sample in a study of blood T cell repertoires in COVID-19. Some clones are missing from TCRdb's copy, which holds only in-frame ones; the method was immunoSEQ multiplex PCR. In the table there are about 46,000 clones, 84% of which are singletons. Sample: peripheral blood. The origin of the receptors is a man in his fifties or sixties with acute or convalescent COVID-19. The CDR3 runs from the conserved cysteine through the conserved F or W. A D gene is named only where the DNA matches it firmly.

J,D,V,CDR3,DNA
TRBJ1-5,.,TRBV5-5,CASSAGGTYQPQHF,TGTGCCAGCAGCGCTGGGGGGACCTATCAGCCCCAGCATTTT
TRBJ1-5,.,TRBV5-8,CASSSQAQPQHF,TGTGCCAGCAGCTCCCAAGCCCAGCCCCAGCATTTT
TRBJ2-7,TRBD1,TRBV29-1,CSASGTESYEQYF,TGCAGCGCCAGTGGGACAGAGAGTTACGAGCAGTACTTC
TRBJ1-2,TRBD1,TRBV6-5,CASSYLRTGGGYGYTF,TGTGCCAGCAGTTACTTAAGGACAGGGGGAGGCTATGGCTACACCTTC
TRBJ1-2,TRBD1,TRBV11-2,CASSLAGQGDGYTF,TGTGCCAGCAGCTTAGCCGGACAGGGGGACGGCTACACCTTC
TRBJ1-1,.,TRBV19,CASSAGSNTEAFF,TGTGCCAGTAGTGCGGGCTCTAACACTGAAGCTTTCTTT
TRBJ1-6,.,TRBV13,CASSLGDSNSPLHF,TGTGCCAGCAGCTTAGGGGACAGTAATTCACCCCTCCACTTT
TRBJ1-2,.,TRBV2,CASRGASGGQKGYTF,TGTGCCAGCAGGGGAGCCTCGGGCGGCCAGAAGGGCTACACCTTC
TRBJ1-2,.,TRBV25-1,CASSEWGPTDYGYTF,TGTGCCAGCAGTGAATGGGGCCCCACTGACTATGGCTACACCTTC
TRBJ1-2,TRBD1,TRBV7-3,CASSLIPGQGARGYTF,TGTGCCAGCAGCTTAATACCGGGACAGGGGGCTCGTGGCTACACCTTC
TRBJ1-2,TRBD1,TRBV19,CATLGTGGRNYGYTF,TGTGCCACTCTAGGGACAGGGGGCCGAAACTATGGCTACACCTTC
TRBJ2-2,.,TRBV11-3,CASSLETTSGELFF,TGTGCCAGCAGCTTAGAAACCACATCCGGGGAGCTGTTTTTT
TRBJ1-3,TRBD1,TRBV5-4,CASSLGQGVGNTIYF,TGTGCCAGCAGCTTGGGACAGGGGGTCGGAAACACCATATATTTT
TRBJ2-2,TRBD1,TRBV5-4,CASSGRTGNTGELFF,TGTGCCAGCAGCGGCCGGACAGGCAACACCGGGGAGCTGTTTTTT
TRBJ1-5,TRBD1,TRBV2,CASTLSTGGVQPQHF,TGTGCCAGCACCCTATCGACAGGGGGCGTTCAGCCCCAGCATTTT
TRBJ2-1,.,TRBV30,CAWSVRGIRSYNEQFF,TGTGCCTGGAGTGTACGGGGGATCAGGTCCTACAATGAGCAGTTCTTC
TRBJ2-1,TRBD1,TRBV5-1,CASSGIGGRTYNEQFF,TGCGCCAGCAGTGGGATAGGGGGCAGGACCTACAATGAGCAGTTCTTC